The 24 T cell receptor beta chains given below trace back to one sample, sequenced in a study of beta chain features in type 1 diabetes. Investigators reverse transcribed all isolated RNA, so they sequenced expressed TCRB transcripts. Repertoires were generated with immunoSEQ multiplex PCR, while TCRdb's copy carries only in-frame clones and drops some. The sample contains roughly 140,000 clones, about 7.3% of which appear only once. The sequencing sample was made of central memory CD4+ T cells from blood. The receptor set was obtained from a man younger than 35 in good health.

In this sample, this clone turned up a few times. The rearrangement joins TRBV2 to TRBJ2-1, with 9 bases identical to TRBD1. The V gene end was trimmed by 7 bases and the J gene end by 10 bases; junction bases not matched to a gene: 14. Germline assignment: CDR1 SNHLY and CDR2 FYNNEI. This CDR3 region has 15 residues. The chain's CDR3 is CASKTGGSAHKEQFF. The CDR3 DNA reads as TGTGCCAGCAAGACAGGGGGGAGTGCCCATAAGGAGCAGTTCTTC.

The table lists this clone with a few counts. The chain combines TRBV2 with TRBJ2-3, with 8 positions matching TRBD2. With V trimmed by 4 bases and J by 6 bases, 3 bases remained unmatched. The germline V gene encodes CDR1 SNHLY and CDR2 FYNNEI. The CDR3 has 13 amino acids. The chain's CDR3 is CASSAGGGDTQYF. In DNA, the CDR3 is TGTGCCAGCAGTGCAGGCGGGGGGGATACGCAGTATTTT.

This clone occurred a few times. The V call is TRBV4-2, the J call TRBJ2-3, with D possibly being TRBD2 (6 bases). V was pared by 0 bases and J by 0 bases, with 10 bases between. The CDR3 covers 16 residues. CDR1 is LGHNA, CDR2 YNFKEQ, per germline. The CDR3 region is CASSQDTAGSTDTQYF. The CDR3, as DNA: TGTGCCAGCAGCCAAGATACAGCGGGTAGCACAGATACGCAGTATTTT.

CDR3: CASSPGSGANVLTF. Written as DNA, the CDR3 is TGTGCCAGCAGTCCAGGGTCTGGGGCCAACGTCCTGACTTTC. The chain employs TRBV6-1 and TRBJ2-6; D might be TRBD1 (5 bases). The germline V and J ends were trimmed by 5 bases and 1 base, with 6 bases remaining between them. Germline loops: CDR1 MNHNS, CDR2 SASEGT. This CDR3 is 14 amino acids long.

J is TRBJ2-7 and V is TRBV7-2; D remains unclear. Per the germline V gene, CDR1 is SGHTA and CDR2 is FQGNSA. V shed 1 base and J shed 3 bases, with 10 bases lying between them. This CDR3 is built from 14 residues. The CDR3 spells CASSLDRALYEQYF. In DNA, the CDR3 is TGTGCCAGCAGCTTAGATCGAGCGCTCTACGAGCAGTACTTC. Based on the CDR3 plus reference TRBV7-2 and TRBJ2-7, the full variable domain is GAGVSQSPSNKVTEKGKDVELRCDPISGHTALYWYRQSLGQGLEFLIYFQGNSAPDKSGLPSDRFSAERTGGSVSTLTIQRTQQEDSAVYLCASSLDRALYEQYFGPGTRLTVT.

This clone was found a few times. The chain carries TRBV28 and TRBJ2-3; 9 bases are shared with TRBD1. The ends lost 6 bases at V and 4 bases at J; junction bases unmatched: 5. The CDR3 has 14 amino acids. Germline CDR1 is MDHEN and CDR2 is SYDVKM. The CDR3 protein is CASSRDRASDTQYF. The CDR3 coding sequence is TGTGCCAGCAGCCGGGACAGGGCCTCAGATACGCAGTATTTT.

V usage is TRBV2 and J usage is TRBJ1-4; possibly TRBD1 for D (5 bases). V lost 7 bases and J lost 5, with 14 bases in between. Germline V CDR1 and CDR2: SNHLY, FYNNEI. The CDR3 spans 14 residues. CDR3 sequence (DNA): TGTGCCAGCAATACCGGGACTGAAAATGAAAAACTGTTTTTT. Residues: CASNTGTENEKLFF.

This clone came up many times. The CDR3 protein is CASSADRTYGYTF. CDR3 nucleotide sequence: TGTGCCAGTAGCGCGGACAGGACCTATGGCTACACCTTC. The chain couples TRBV19 to TRBJ1-2, with 7 bases fitting TRBD1. Germline values: CDR1 LNHDA, CDR2 SQIVND (reference sequence). J gave up 4 bases and V 6 bases, and 5 bases lay outside the gene matches. This CDR3 is 13 amino acids long.

The chain recombines TRBV28 with TRBJ2-1, with D hard to call. Trimming left V 3 bases short and J 1 base short, with 13 bases between. The germline gives CDR1 MDHEN, CDR2 SYDVKM. The CDR3 runs to 16 residues. CDR3 nucleotide sequence: TGTGCCAGCAGTTTGCCGACTGCCTCTTCCTACAATGAGCAGTTCTTC. This codes for CASSLPTASSYNEQFF.

Comments on this clone: Other DNA sequences in this specimen translate into the identical CDR3. This rearrangement joins TRBV5-4 to TRBJ1-3; tentative D call: TRBD1 (5 bases). This CDR3 has 15 residues. Germline V gene lookup returns CDR1 SGHNT and CDR2 YYREEE (reference sequence). V gave up 7 bases and J gave up 0 bases, with 14 bases separating them. This CDR3 reads CASSPDSYSGNTIYF. The CDR3 coding sequence is TGTGCCAGCTCGCCCGACAGTTACTCTGGAAACACCATATATTTT.

This sequence joins TRBV30 and TRBJ2-2; TRBD1 matches at 9 bases. This CDR3 comprises 17 residues. Germline V gene data show CDR1 as GTSNPN and CDR2 as SVGIG (reference sequence). Trimming took 1 base from V and 1 from J; bases not matched to a gene: 7. CDR3 sequence: CAWSGGTGSGNTGELFF. In DNA form, the CDR3 reads TGTGCCTGGAGTGGGGGGACAGGGAGTGGGAACACCGGGGAGCTGTTTTTT.

This clone was recorded many times. The chain links TRBV28 to TRBJ2-1; TRBD2 is a possible D gene (6 bases). In germline, CDR1 is MDHEN, CDR2 SYDVKM. The CDR3 contains 13 residues. Trimming took 10 bases from V and 5 from J, leaving 15 bases between them. The CDR3: CATSRGGDNEQFF. The CDR3 DNA sequence: TGTGCCACCAGCAGAGGAGGGGACAATGAGCAGTTCTTC.

This clone was seen repeatedly, ten times or more. The V gene is TRBV5-4, the J gene TRBJ2-7, with 7 nucleotides matching TRBD1. The CDR3 consists of 15 residues. Per the germline V gene, CDR1 is SGHNT and CDR2 is YYREEE (reference sequence). The V segment lost 5 bases and the J segment 3 bases; nucleotides outside the gene matches: 11. The CDR3 loop is CASSSKGTADYEQYF. In nucleotides, the CDR3 is TGTGCCAGCAGTTCCAAAGGGACAGCGGACTACGAGCAGTACTTC.

The rearrangement uses TRBV11-3 and TRBJ1-3; D gene uncertain. Trimming removed 5 bases at V and 2 bases at J, with 7 bases between. The CDR3 sequence is 13 residues long. Germline V lookup: CDR1 SGHNT, CDR2 YENEEA. This CDR3 reads CASSARAGNTIYF. CDR3 sequence (DNA): TGTGCCAGCAGCGCTCGGGCTGGAAACACCATATATTTT.

This clone was counted between two and nine times. This chain joins TRBV9 and TRBJ2-6; D is uncertain. V shed 0 bases and J shed 4 bases, with 8 bases lying between them. There are 15 residues in the CDR3. Looked up from germline, CDR1 is SGDLS and CDR2 is YYNGEE. Here the CDR3 DNA reads TGTGCCAGCAGCGTAGTTTCTCTGGGGGCCAACGTCCTGACTTTC. This sequence encodes CASSVVSLGANVLTF.

This clone was recorded a few times. The V call is TRBV7-2, the J call TRBJ1-5, with a tentative D call TRBD1 (5 bases). CDR1 and CDR2 (germline): SGHTA, FQGNSA. CDR3 length: 15 residues. Deletions cut 3 bases from V and 3 bases from J, with 12 bases between. DNA for the CDR3: TGTGCCAGCAGCTTGGCCGGGGGTCCCAATCAGCCCCAGCATTTT. Protein sequence: CASSLAGGPNQPQHF.

The gene calls are TRBV30 and TRBJ1-2; TRBD1 agrees at 10 bases. This CDR3 spans 15 amino acids. The germline gives CDR1 GTSNPN, CDR2 SVGIG (reference sequence). With V trimmed by 5 bases and J by 8 bases, 14 bases remained unmatched. The CDR3 is CAWDISGTGVRGYTF. The DNA for the CDR3 is TGTGCCTGGGATATTTCCGGGACAGGGGTACGAGGCTACACCTTC.

J is TRBJ1-1 and V is TRBV9; 8 nucleotides align to TRBD1. Trimming cost V 4 bases and J 8 bases; bases outside gene matches: 13. Germline CDR1 and CDR2: SGDLS and YYNGEE. This CDR3 is built from 15 residues. The chain's CDR3 is CASSPQDREDREAFF. The CDR3 DNA follows: TGTGCCAGCAGCCCCCAGGACAGGGAGGATCGAGAAGCTTTCTTT.

This clone appeared a few times. The chain joins TRBV7-2 to TRBJ2-1, with TRBD2 identical over 9 bases. CDR1 is SGHTA and CDR2 is FQGNSA in the germline V gene. Trimming at V came to 1 base and at J to 2 bases, leaving 0 bases not matched to a gene. The CDR3 covers 15 residues. This CDR3 reads CASSLGTSAYNEQFF. The CDR3 coding sequence is TGTGCCAGCAGCTTAGGGACTAGCGCCTACAATGAGCAGTTCTTC.

In this sample, this clone turned up a few times. The rearrangement uses TRBV7-2 and TRBJ2-1; a weak D match, TRBD2 (6 bases). The CDR3 extends over 13 amino acids. The V gene's germline CDR1 is SGHTA and CDR2 FQGNSA. V was pared by 3 bases and J by 7 bases, with 10 bases between. CDR3 protein: CASSFTGGNEQFF. The DNA for the CDR3 is TGTGCCAGCAGCTTTACCGGAGGGAATGAGCAGTTCTTC. The complete variable domain, with remaining parts taken from reference TRBV7-2 and TRBJ2-1, reads GAGVSQSPSNKVTEKGKDVELRCDPISGHTALYWYRQSLGQGLEFLIYFQGNSAPDKSGLPSDRFSAERTGGSVSTLTIQRTQQEDSAVYLCASSFTGGNEQFFGPGTRLTVL.

The table lists this clone with a few counts. The same CDR3 can be traced to other DNA sequences in this sample. The chain couples TRBV5-4 to TRBJ2-5, with 13 bases that match TRBD2. Germline assignment: CDR1 SGHNT and CDR2 YYREEE (reference sequence). CDR3 length: 16 amino acids. The V segment lost 4 bases and the J segment 4 bases; nucleotides outside the gene matches: 7. In DNA, the CDR3 is TGTGCCAGCAGCGCCACTAGCGGGGGGGCATCAGAGACCCAGTACTTC. Its protein is CASSATSGGASETQYF.

V gene TRBV11-2 combines with J gene TRBJ1-4, with 8 bases that match TRBD1. V lost 1 base to trimming and J lost 0 bases; unmatched junction nucleotides: 4. This CDR3 comprises 17 residues. CDR1 is SGHAT and CDR2 is FQNNGV in the germline V gene. CDR3: CASSLGGTGATNEKLFF. The CDR3 DNA is TGTGCCAGCAGCTTAGGAGGGACAGGCGCAACTAATGAAAAACTGTTTTTT.

The chain combines TRBV6-1 with TRBJ1-4; possibly TRBD1 for D (6 bases). The CDR3 length is 14 residues. The V end lost 3 bases, the J end lost 5 bases, and 10 bases lay between the germline ends. Per the germline V gene, CDR1 is MNHNS and CDR2 is SASEGT. CDR3 nucleotides: TGTGCCAGCAGTGATGGGGGGGCGAATGAAAAACTGTTTTTT. Translating it yields CASSDGGANEKLFF.

This clone was picked up a small number of times. The chain has TRBV30 and TRBJ1-5, with 9 nucleotides matching TRBD1. Unmatched junction bases numbered 7, after V lost 2 bases and J lost 5 bases. The CDR3 is 15 amino acids. Germline values: CDR1 GTSNPN, CDR2 SVGIG (reference sequence). This CDR3 reads CAWSSTGQGYQPQHF. CDR3 nucleotides: TGTGCCTGGAGTTCAACGGGACAGGGTTATCAGCCCCAGCATTTT.